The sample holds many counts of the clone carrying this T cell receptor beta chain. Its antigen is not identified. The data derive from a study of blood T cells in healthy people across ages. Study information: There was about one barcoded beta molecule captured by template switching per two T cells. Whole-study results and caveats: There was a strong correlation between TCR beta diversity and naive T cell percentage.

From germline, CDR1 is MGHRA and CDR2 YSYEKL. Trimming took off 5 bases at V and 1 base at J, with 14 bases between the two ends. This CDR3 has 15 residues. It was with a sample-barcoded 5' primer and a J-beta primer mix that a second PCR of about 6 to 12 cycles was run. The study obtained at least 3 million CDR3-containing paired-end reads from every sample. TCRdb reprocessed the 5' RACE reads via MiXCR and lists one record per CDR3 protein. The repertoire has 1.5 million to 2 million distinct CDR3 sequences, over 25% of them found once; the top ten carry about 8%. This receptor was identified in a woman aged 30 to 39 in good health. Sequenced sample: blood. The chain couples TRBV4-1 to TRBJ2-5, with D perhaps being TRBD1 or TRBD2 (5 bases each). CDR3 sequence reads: CASSVAGTLQETQYF. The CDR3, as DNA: TGCGCCAGCAGCGTTGCAGGGACCCTCCAAGAGACCCAGTACTTC.